This T cell receptor (beta chain) stems from a study of blood T cell repertoires in COVID-19. Study background: From T cells, B-cell-depleted T cells, or PBMCs came the material, which was cDNA or gDNA.

This CDR3 spans 12 amino acids. V gave up 3 bases and J gave up 4 bases, with 6 bases separating them. The data were produced by immunoSEQ multiplex PCR, yet TCRdb's version contains in-frame clones alone and is incomplete. Of 300,000 to 400,000 clones listed, approximately 87% are singletons. The sequenced sample was peripheral blood. The chain employs TRBV12-3 or TRBV12-4 and TRBJ1-2; D is uncertain. This TCR came from a woman between 55 and 75 years old with COVID-19, enrolled during active disease. The CDR3 nucleotides are TGTGCCAGCAGTTTTGACACCTATGGCTACACCTTC. It specifies CASSFDTYGYTF.